This T cell receptor beta chain comes out of a study of blood T cell repertoires in COVID-19. V was shortened by 6 bases and J by 3 bases, with 14 bases between the two germline ends. The CDR3 contains 14 residues. Germline CDR1 and CDR2: LNHDA and SQIVND (reference sequence). Repertoires were generated with immunoSEQ multiplex PCR, while TCRdb's copy carries only in-frame clones and drops some. Of some 38,000 clones in the sample, roughly nine tenths were seen once. The chain has TRBV19 and TRBJ2-5, with D possibly TRBD1 on 6 matching bases. This receptor was identified in a woman in her twenties or thirties in a cohort sampled during active COVID-19. The sequenced material came from peripheral blood. The CDR3 region is CASSRQAGEETQYF. Written as DNA, the CDR3 is TGTGCCAGTAGCAGGCAGGCAGGGGAAGAGACCCAGTACTTC.